Listed below are T cell receptor beta chains from one sample, sequenced in a study of blood T cell repertoires in COVID-19. Assay: immunoSEQ multiplex PCR; the TCRdb copy retains only in-frame clones and omits some. The repertoire has roughly 290,000 clones, about 83% of them found once; the top ten carry roughly 6.2%. The material sequenced was PBMCs or T cells enriched from blood (not recorded which). The source is a woman between 40 and 55 years old who had recovered from COVID-19. Both conserved end residues are part of each CDR3. The order of the fields is V gene, D gene, J gene, CDR3 DNA, CDR3 protein. The D gene is left open where the match is weak.

>TRBV27|.|TRBJ2-7
TGTGCCAGCAGTCCCACAGGGCAGGCTCGGGAGCAGTACTTC
CASSPTGQAREQYF
>TRBV18|.|TRBJ2-1
TGTGCCAGCTCACCAAGTCCAGGGTCCTACAATGAGCAGTTCTTC
CASSPSPGSYNEQFF
>TRBV9|.|TRBJ1-2
TGTGCCAGCAGCTCCGGGGGGCTTTACTATGGCTACACCTTC
CASSSGGLYYGYTF
>TRBV18|TRBD1|TRBJ1-1
TGTGCCAGCTCCCCTTCAGGGGGATCCAGGACTGAAGCTTTCTTT
CASSPSGGSRTEAFF
>TRBV5-1|TRBD1|TRBJ1-4
TGCGCCAGCAGTAAGGAAAGGGGGCGCAGGGGTAATGAAAAACTGTTTTTT
CASSKERGRRGNEKLFF
>TRBV5-1|.|TRBJ2-5
TGCGCCAGCAGCTTGTACTCCCTGAGGGCCCAGTACTTC
CASSLYSLRAQYF
>TRBV11-1|.|TRBJ2-5
TGTGCCAGCAGCGCCAGGGGATTGATAGAGACCCAGTACTTC
CASSARGLIETQYF
>TRBV19|.|TRBJ2-3
TGTGCCAGCGGTACCCGGGTGGGAGCCGCTAGCACAGATACGCAGTATTTT
CASGTRVGAASTDTQYF
>TRBV28|.|TRBJ1-5
TGTGCCAGCAGTTTGATCCAGTACAATCAGCCCCAGCATTTT
CASSLIQYNQPQHF
>TRBV5-6|TRBD1|TRBJ2-3
TGTGCCAGCAGCTTGGGACAGGGGGTTGAAGATACGCAGTATTTT
CASSLGQGVEDTQYF
>TRBV27|.|TRBJ2-1
TGTGCCAGCAGTTGGGGGCGGTCGAGCTCCTACAATGAGCAGTTCTTC
CASSWGRSSSYNEQFF